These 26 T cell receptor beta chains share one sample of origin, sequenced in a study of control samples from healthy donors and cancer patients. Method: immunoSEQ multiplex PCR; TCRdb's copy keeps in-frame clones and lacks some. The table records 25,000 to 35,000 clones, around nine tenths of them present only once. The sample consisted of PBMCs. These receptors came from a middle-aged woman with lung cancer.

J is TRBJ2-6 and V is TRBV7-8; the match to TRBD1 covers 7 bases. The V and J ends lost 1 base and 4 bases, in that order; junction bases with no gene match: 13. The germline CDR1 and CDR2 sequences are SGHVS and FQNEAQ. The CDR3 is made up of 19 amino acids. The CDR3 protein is CASSLGDREFFLGANVLTF. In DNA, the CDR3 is TGTGCCAGCAGCTTAGGAGACAGGGAATTTTTTTTAGGGGCCAACGTCCTGACTTTC.

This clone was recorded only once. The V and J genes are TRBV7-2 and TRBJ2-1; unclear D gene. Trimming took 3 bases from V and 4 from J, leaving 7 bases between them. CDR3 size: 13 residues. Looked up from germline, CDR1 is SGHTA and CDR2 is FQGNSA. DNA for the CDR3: TGTGCCAGCAGCTTTGGCAGGTACAATGAGCAGTTCTTC. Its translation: CASSFGRYNEQFF.

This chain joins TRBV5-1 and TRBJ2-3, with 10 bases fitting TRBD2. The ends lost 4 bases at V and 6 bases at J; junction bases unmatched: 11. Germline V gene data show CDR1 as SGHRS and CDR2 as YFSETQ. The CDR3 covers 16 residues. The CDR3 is CASSPLYGLAVDTQYF. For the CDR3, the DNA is TGCGCCAGCAGCCCTCTCTACGGACTAGCGGTCGATACGCAGTATTTT.

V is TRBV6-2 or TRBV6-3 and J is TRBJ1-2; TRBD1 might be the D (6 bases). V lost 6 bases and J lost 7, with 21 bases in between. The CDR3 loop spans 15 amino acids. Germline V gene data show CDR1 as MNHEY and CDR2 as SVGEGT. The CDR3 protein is CASSYTGRARSGYTF. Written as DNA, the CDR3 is TGTGCCAGCAGCTATACAGGGAGGGCTCGGAGTGGCTACACCTTC.

CDR3 sequence: CASSSLGVLDTEAFF. CDR3 DNA: TGCGCCAGCAGTTCCCTCGGGGTGTTGGACACTGAAGCTTTCTTT. The chain couples TRBV5-1 to TRBJ1-1, with unresolved D. CDR1 and CDR2 from the germline V gene are SGHRS and YFSETQ. This CDR3 region has 15 residues. Trimming cost V 5 bases and J 3 bases, with 17 bases left between them. Supplemented by reference TRBV5-1 and TRBJ1-1, the full variable domain reads KAGVTQTPRYLIKTRGQQVTLSCSPISGHRSVSWYQQTPGQGLQFLFEYFSETQRNKGNFPGRFSGRQFSNSRSEMNVSTLELGDSALYLCASSSLGVLDTEAFFGQGTRLTVV.

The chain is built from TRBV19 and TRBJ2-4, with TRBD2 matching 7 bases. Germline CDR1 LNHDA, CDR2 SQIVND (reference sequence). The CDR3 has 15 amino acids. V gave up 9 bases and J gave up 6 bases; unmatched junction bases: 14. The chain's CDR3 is CASSPRVSGGNIQYF. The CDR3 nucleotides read TGTGCCAGCTCTCCCCGGGTCTCGGGAGGAAACATTCAGTACTTC.

CDR3 loop: CASSYEQGYEQYF. DNA of the CDR3: TGTGCCAGCAGTTATGAGCAGGGCTACGAGCAGTACTTC. The genes are TRBV6-2 or TRBV6-3 and TRBJ2-7; D is possibly TRBD1 (5 bases). The CDR3 extends over 13 amino acids. Trimming cost V 3 bases and J 3 bases, with 9 bases left between them. Germline values: CDR1 MNHEY, CDR2 SVGEGT.

CDR3 coding DNA: TGTGCCAGCAGTTTCGCGAGTGGGGCTTTCTTT. It specifies CASSFASGAFF. The chain recombines TRBV28 with TRBJ1-1; D remains unclear. This CDR3 has 11 residues. Germline lookup yields CDR1 MDHEN and CDR2 SYDVKM. V lost 3 bases, J lost 11 bases, and 10 bases lay in between.

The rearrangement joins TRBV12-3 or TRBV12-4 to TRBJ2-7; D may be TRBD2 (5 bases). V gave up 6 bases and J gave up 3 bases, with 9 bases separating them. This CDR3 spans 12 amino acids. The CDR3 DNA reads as TGTGCCAGCAGCCCGGGGTACTACGAGCAGTACTTC. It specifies CASSPGYYEQYF.

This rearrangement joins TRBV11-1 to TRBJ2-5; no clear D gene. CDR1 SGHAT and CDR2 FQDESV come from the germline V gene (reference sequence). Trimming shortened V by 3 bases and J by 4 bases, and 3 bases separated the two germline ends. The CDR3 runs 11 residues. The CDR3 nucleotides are TGTGCCAGCAGCTTCGCAGAGACCCAGTACTTC. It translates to CASSFAETQYF.

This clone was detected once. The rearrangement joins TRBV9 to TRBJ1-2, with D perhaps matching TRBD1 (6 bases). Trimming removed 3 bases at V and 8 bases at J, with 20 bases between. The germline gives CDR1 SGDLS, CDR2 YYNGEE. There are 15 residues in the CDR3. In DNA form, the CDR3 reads TGTGCCAGCAGCGCCAGGGGCCACTCTCTGGGGGGCTACACCTTC. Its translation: CASSARGHSLGGYTF.

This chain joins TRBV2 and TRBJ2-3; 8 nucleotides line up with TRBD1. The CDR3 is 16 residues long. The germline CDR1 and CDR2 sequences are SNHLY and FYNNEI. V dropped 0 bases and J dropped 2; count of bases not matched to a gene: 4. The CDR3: CASSEAVRGHTDTQYF. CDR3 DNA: TGTGCCAGCAGTGAAGCCGTCAGGGGGCACACAGATACGCAGTATTTT.

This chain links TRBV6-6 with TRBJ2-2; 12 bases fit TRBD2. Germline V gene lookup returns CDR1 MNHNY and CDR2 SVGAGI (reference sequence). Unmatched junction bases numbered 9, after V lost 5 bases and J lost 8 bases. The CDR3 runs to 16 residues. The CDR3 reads CASSTTSGGTGGELFF. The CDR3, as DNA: TGTGCCAGCAGTACGACTAGCGGGGGAACTGGGGGGGAGCTGTTTTTT.

The CDR3 region is CASSGLRGLAGHTQYF. CDR3 DNA sequence: TGTGCCAGCAGCGGACTGCGGGGACTAGCGGGACATACGCAGTATTTT. The genes are TRBV11-3 and TRBJ2-3; 13 bases align to TRBD2. The J segment lost 7 bases and the V segment lost 5 bases, leaving 9 bases of the junction unmatched. Germline-derived CDR1 and CDR2 are SGHNT and YENEEA. The CDR3 totals 16 residues.

Here the CDR3 DNA reads TGTGCCAGCAGAAAAGCCACAGGGGGCGTCTTTTTCGGCAATCAGCCCCAGCATTTT. It codes for CASRKATGGVFFGNQPQHF. J is TRBJ1-5 and V is TRBV28; 9 bases agree with TRBD1. Trimming cost V 6 bases and J 2 bases; bases outside gene matches: 17. Germline V gene sequence: CDR1 MDHEN, CDR2 SYDVKM. This CDR3 is built from 19 residues.

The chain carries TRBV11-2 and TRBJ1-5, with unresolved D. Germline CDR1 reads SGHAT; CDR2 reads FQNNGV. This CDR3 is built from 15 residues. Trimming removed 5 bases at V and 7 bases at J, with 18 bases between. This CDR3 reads CASSLTPARTQPQHF. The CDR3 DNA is TGTGCCAGCAGCCTAACCCCCGCAAGGACCCAGCCCCAGCATTTT.

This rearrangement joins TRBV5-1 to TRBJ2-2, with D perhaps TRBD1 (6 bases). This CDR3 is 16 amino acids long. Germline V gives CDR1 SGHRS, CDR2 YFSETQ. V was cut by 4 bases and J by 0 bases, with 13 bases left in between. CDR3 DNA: TGCGCCAGCAGCCCCCGGGACACCCCGAACACCGGGGAGCTGTTTTTT. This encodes CASSPRDTPNTGELFF.

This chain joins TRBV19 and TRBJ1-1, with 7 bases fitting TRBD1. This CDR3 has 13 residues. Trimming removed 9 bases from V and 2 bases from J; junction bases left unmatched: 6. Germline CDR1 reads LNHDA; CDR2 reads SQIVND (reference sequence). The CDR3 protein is CASRDSLNTEAFF. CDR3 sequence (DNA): TGTGCCAGCCGGGACAGCCTAAACACTGAAGCTTTCTTT.

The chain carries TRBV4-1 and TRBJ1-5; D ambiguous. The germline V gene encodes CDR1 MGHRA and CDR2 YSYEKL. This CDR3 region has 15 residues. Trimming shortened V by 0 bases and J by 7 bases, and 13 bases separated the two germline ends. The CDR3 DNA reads TGCGCCAGCAGCCAAGACCGTCGGCCGGGACAGCCCCAGCATTTT. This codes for CASSQDRRPGQPQHF.

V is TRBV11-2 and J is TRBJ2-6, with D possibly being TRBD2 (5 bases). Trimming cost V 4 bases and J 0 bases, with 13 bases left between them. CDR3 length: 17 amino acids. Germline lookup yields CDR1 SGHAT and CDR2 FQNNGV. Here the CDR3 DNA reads TGTGCCAGCAGCTCGAGGACTTATAGCTCTGGGGCCAACGTCCTGACTTTC. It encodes CASSSRTYSSGANVLTF.

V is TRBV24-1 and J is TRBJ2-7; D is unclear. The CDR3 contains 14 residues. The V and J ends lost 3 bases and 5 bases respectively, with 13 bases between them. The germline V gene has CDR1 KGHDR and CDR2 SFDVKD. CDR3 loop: CATSDRPRFHEQYF. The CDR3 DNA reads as TGTGCCACCAGTGATCGACCAAGGTTCCACGAGCAGTACTTC.

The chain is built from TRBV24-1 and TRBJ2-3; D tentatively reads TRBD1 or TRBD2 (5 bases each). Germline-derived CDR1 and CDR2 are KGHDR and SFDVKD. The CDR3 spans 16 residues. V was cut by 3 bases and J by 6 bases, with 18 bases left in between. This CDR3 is CATSDPGPLLVDTQYF. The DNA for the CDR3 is TGTGCCACCAGTGATCCGGGACCCCTACTCGTCGATACGCAGTATTTT.

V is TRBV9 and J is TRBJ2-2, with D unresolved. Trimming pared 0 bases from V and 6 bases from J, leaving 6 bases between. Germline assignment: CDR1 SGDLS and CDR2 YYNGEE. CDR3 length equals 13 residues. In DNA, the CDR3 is TGTGCCAGCAGCGTAGCAGGTTCCGGGGAGCTGTTTTTT. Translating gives CASSVAGSGELFF.

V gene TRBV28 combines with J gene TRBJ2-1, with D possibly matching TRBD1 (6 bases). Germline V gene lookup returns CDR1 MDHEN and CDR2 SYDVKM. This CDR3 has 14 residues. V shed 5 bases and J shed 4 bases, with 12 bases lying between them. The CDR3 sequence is CASSPPGQYNEQFF. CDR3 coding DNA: TGTGCCAGCAGTCCCCCCGGACAGTACAATGAGCAGTTCTTC.

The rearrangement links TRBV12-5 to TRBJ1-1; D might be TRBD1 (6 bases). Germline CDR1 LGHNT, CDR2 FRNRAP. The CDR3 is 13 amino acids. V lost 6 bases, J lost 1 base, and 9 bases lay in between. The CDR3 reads CASGSGQNTEAFF. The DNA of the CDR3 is TGTGCTAGTGGGTCGGGACAGAACACTGAAGCTTTCTTT.

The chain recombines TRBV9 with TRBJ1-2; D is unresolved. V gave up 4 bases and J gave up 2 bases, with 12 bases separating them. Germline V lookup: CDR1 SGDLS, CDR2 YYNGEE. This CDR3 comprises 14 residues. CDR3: CASSRDPRNYGYTF. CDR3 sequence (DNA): TGTGCCAGCAGCCGTGACCCTAGGAACTATGGCTACACCTTC.